This T cell receptor (beta chain) stems from a study of T-cell reconstitution after alpha-beta-depleted transplantation in children. Concerning this clonotype: A much larger clonotype is one base distant, so this may be a read error.

Germline V gives CDR1 SGHTA, CDR2 FQGNSA. The CDR3 is made up of 13 amino acids. V was cut by 2 bases and J by 7 bases, with 8 bases left in between. Unique molecular identifiers were used to barcode this TCRbeta library. TCRdb fed the PCR reads into MiXCR, producing one record per CDR3 protein. The data contain roughly 300,000 distinct CDR3 sequences, around 10% of them singletons. The sequencing here drew on peripheral blood, taken 180 days after TCRalphabeta/CD19-depleted stem cell transplant. This receptor was identified in a male patient between 2 and 10 years old who had a stem cell transplant for chronic granulomatous disease, so the T cells may come from the graft donor. V usage is TRBV7-2 and J usage is TRBJ2-2; D call uncertain. CDR3 sequence: CTSSLSSFGELFF. DNA of the CDR3: TGTACCAGCAGCTTATCGAGTTTCGGGGAGCTGTTTTTT.